This entry concerns a single T cell receptor (beta chain). Its antigen is currently unknown. Trimming took off 6 bases at V and 6 bases at J, with 14 bases between the two ends. The CDR3 is 14 amino acids. This sample is drawn from a study of response to subunit inactivated influenza vaccine. Study observations and caveats: Researchers suggested that each seasonal influenza vaccination recruits few new T cells.

TCRdb analysed the RT-PCR reads with MiXCR anew, one entry per CDR3 protein. The sample records under 800,000 distinct CDR3 sequences, approximately 15% being singletons. The chain is built from TRBV12-3 or TRBV12-4 and TRBJ2-2, with a tentative D call TRBD1 (6 bases). The material was PBMCs from blood, obtained roughly 2 weeks before vaccination. The clonotype comes from a middle-aged man who received an inactivated influenza vaccine. The CDR3 region is CASRPGQQSGELFF. The CDR3 DNA follows: TGTGCCAGCAGACCTGGACAGCAGTCCGGGGAGCTGTTTTTT.